These T cell receptor beta chains were read from a single sample in a study of blood T cell repertoires in COVID-19. Clones were read by immunoSEQ multiplex PCR, and TCRdb kept only the in-frame ones, dropping some. The sample has around 130,000 clones; around 85% are singletons. Sequenced material: peripheral blood. These receptors were obtained from a human donor in a cohort sampled during active COVID-19. Each CDR3 is given with its conserved first and last residue. A D gene is named only where the DNA matches it firmly. Not every row has a clone size; where given, it reads once, few, many or a size class.

few TRBJ2-2 TRBV30 TRBD1 CACHRGPCPNTGELFF TGTGCCTGCCATAGGGGGCCCTGTCCGAACACCGGGGAGCTGTTTTTT
. TRBJ2-1 TRBV2 TRBD2 CASSGTMLAGGGEQFF TGTGCCAGCAGTGGAACCATGCTAGCGGGAGGGGGTGAGCAGTTCTTC
. TRBJ1-5 TRBV5-6 . CASSLAGGNQPQHF TGTGCCAGCAGCTTGGCCGGGGGCAATCAGCCCCAGCATTTT
. TRBJ2-1 TRBV2 . CASAPEGLSYNEQFF TGTGCCAGCGCGCCAGAGGGACTGTCTTACAATGAGCAGTTCTTC
. TRBJ2-3 TRBV6-6 TRBD2 CATGGQAGVGDTQYF TGTGCCACGGGGGGGCAAGCGGGAGTAGGAGATACGCAGTATTTT
. TRBJ1-2 TRBV6-6 TRBD1 CASSYRRGQLDGYTF TGTGCCAGCAGTTACCGGCGGGGACAGTTGGACGGCTACACCTTC
. TRBJ2-1 TRBV12-5 TRBD2 CASGSTRAGDNNEQFF TGTGCTAGTGGTTCGACTAGGGCGGGAGACAACAATGAGCAGTTCTTC
. TRBJ2-5 TRBV6-5 . CASTSPRGEEETQYF TGTGCCAGCACCTCCCCGCGAGGGGAGGAAGAGACCCAGTACTTC
. TRBJ2-3 TRBV7-2 . CASRDTITDTQYF TGTGCCAGCAGAGACACAATCACAGATACGCAGTATTTT
. TRBJ2-7 TRBV4-3 TRBD1 CASSRSTGTGNYEQYF TGCGCCAGCAGTCGGAGTACCGGGACAGGGAACTACGAGCAGTACTTC
. TRBJ1-1 TRBV6-5 . CASSMGRDTEAFF TGTGCCAGCAGTATGGGCAGAGACACTGAAGCTTTCTTT
. TRBJ1-3 TRBV4-1 . CASSQESITLAEGNTIYF TGCGCCAGCAGCCAAGAGAGCATTACCCTAGCGGAAGGAAACACCATATATTTT
. TRBJ2-7 TRBV4-3 . CASSQAAGNFYEQYF TGCGCCAGCAGCCAAGCTGCGGGGAACTTCTACGAGCAGTACTTC
. TRBJ2-5 TRBV30 . CAWAPQLETQYF TGTGCCTGGGCCCCACAGCTAGAGACCCAGTACTTC
. TRBJ2-5 TRBV19 . CASSQGAERQETQYF TGTGCCAGTAGCCAAGGGGCCGAGCGTCAAGAGACCCAGTACTTC
. TRBJ2-1 TRBV5-4 . CASGSGTLSYNEQFF TGTGCCAGCGGGAGTGGGACTCTCTCCTACAATGAGCAGTTCTTC
. TRBJ1-5 TRBV5-6 . CASSEGNQPQHF TGTGCCAGCAGTGAGGGCAATCAGCCCCAGCATTTT
. TRBJ2-1 TRBV5-4 TRBD1 CASSPSGQGYNEQFF TGTGCCAGCAGCCCGTCAGGACAGGGGTACAATGAGCAGTTCTTC
once TRBJ2-3 TRBV6-1 TRBD2 CASSEMGTSGRWDTQYF TGTGCCAGCAGTGAAATGGGGACTAGCGGGAGATGGGATACGCAGTATTTT
. TRBJ1-4 TRBV28 . CASSPDSGGEKLFF TGTGCCAGCAGTCCGGACAGTGGCGGTGAAAAACTGTTTTTT
. TRBJ1-4 TRBV7-6 . CASSLSGGTNEKLFF TGTGCCAGCAGCTTATCGGGGGGAACTAATGAAAAACTGTTTTTT
. TRBJ2-1 TRBV9 . CASSGEVDNEQFF TGTGCCAGCAGCGGCGAGGTGGACAATGAGCAGTTCTTC
. TRBJ1-5 TRBV27 TRBD1 CASSLYWTGGQPQHF TGTGCCAGCAGTTTATACTGGACAGGTGGGCAGCCCCAGCATTTT
. TRBJ2-2 TRBV4-3 TRBD2 CASSQEGARLAVTGELFF TGCGCCAGCAGCCAAGAGGGTGCAAGACTAGCGGTCACCGGGGAGCTGTTTTTT
. TRBJ1-6 TRBV21-1 . CASRLWATNNSPLHF TGTGCCAGCCGCCTTTGGGCAACAAATAATTCACCCCTCCACTTT
. TRBJ2-7 TRBV5-4 . CASSLGSEPEQYF TGTGCCAGCAGCTTGGGGAGCGAGCCCGAGCAGTACTTC
. TRBJ1-2 TRBV4-1 . CASSQDPGDYGYTF TGCGCCAGCAGCCAAGATCCAGGGGACTATGGCTACACCTTC
. TRBJ2-7 TRBV4-3 TRBD1 CASSQAPGGSYEQYF TGCGCCAGCAGCCAGGCTCCAGGGGGCTCCTACGAGCAGTACTTC
. TRBJ2-1 TRBV5-1 TRBD2 CASSLEGGLAREQFF TGCGCCAGCAGCTTGGAAGGGGGACTAGCCCGTGAGCAGTTCTTC
. TRBJ2-1 TRBV27 TRBD2 CASTKLPTSGANEQFF TGTGCCAGCACCAAACTCCCTACTAGCGGGGCCAATGAGCAGTTCTTC
few TRBJ2-1 TRBV4-3 . CASSQDMLAPNEQFF TGCGCCAGCAGCCAAGATATGCTAGCTCCGAATGAGCAGTTCTTC